The T cell receptor (beta chain) described here comes from a study of blood T cell repertoires in COVID-19. Study-wide context: The United States, Italy and Spain provided the acute and convalescent COVID-19 samples. The cDNA or gDNA used as material had been derived from T cells, B-cell-depleted T cells, or PBMCs.

Germline V gives CDR1 SGHRS, CDR2 YFSETQ. The CDR3 runs 18 residues. After removal of 3 bases from V and 3 bases from J, the junction contained 12 bases not matched to a gene. Followed longitudinally, the Seattle patients had been enrolled during active infection. Per the original methods: Quantification of nucleated cells was approximated via reference gene primer amplification. Only in-frame clones appear in the TCRdb table, and some are missing; sequencing was by immunoSEQ multiplex PCR. V and J calls and clone size are as listed in that table; D and trimming were resolved from the DNA. The sample yields under 110,000 clones, roughly four fifths seen once.

The sequencing input was peripheral blood. The sequence derives from an older man with COVID-19, enrolled during active disease. V usage is TRBV5-1 and J usage is TRBJ2-1, with TRBD2 matching 10 bases. Written as DNA, the CDR3 is TGCGCCAGCAGCTCCATCCGAACTAGCGGGACGTTCTACAATGAGCAGTTCTTC. Its translation: CASSSIRTSGTFYNEQFF.